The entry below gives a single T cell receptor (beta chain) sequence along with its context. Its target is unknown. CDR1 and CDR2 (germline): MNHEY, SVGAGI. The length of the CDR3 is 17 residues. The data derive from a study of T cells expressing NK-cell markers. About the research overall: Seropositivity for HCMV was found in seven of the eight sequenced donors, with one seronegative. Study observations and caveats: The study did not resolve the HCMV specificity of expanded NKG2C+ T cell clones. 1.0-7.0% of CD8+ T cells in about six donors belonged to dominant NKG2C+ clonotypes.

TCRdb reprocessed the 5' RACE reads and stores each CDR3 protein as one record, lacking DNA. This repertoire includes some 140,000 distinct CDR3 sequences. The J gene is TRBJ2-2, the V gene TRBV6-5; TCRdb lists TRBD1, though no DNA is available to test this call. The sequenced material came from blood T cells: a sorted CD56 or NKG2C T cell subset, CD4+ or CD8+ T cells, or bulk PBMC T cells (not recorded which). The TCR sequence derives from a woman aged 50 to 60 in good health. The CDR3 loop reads CASSYSMGGPTAGELFF.